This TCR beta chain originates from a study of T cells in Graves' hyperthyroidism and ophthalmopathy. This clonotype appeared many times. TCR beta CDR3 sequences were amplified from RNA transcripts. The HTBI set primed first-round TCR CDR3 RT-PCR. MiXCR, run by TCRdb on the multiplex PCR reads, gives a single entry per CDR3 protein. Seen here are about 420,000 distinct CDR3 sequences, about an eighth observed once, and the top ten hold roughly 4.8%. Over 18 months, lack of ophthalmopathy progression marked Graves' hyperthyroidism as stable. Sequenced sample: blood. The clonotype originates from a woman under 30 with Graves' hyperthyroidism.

The CDR3 DNA is TGTGCCAGCAGCCAAGACCCGACAGGTCCAGATACGCAGTATTTT. Translated, it gives CASSQDPTGPDTQYF. This rearrangement joins TRBV3-1 to TRBJ2-3; D is perhaps TRBD1 (6 bases). V lost 0 bases, J lost 4 bases, and 11 bases lay in between. Germline V lookup: CDR1 LGHDT, CDR2 YNNKEL (reference sequence). This CDR3 spans 15 amino acids.